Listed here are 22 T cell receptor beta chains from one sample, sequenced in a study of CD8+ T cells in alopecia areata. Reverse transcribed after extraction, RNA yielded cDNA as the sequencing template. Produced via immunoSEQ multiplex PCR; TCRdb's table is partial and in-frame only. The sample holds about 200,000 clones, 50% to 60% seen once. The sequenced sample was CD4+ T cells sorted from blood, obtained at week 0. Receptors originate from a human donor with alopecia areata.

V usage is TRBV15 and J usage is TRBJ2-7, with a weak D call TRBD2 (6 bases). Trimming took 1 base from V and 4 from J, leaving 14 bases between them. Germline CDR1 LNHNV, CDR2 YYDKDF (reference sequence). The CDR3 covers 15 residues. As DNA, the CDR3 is TGTGCCACCAGCAGAGTAGCGGTGCTGAGGTACGAGCAGTACTTC. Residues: CATSRVAVLRYEQYF. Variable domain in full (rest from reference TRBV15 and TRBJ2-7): DAMVIQNPRYQVTQFGKPVTLSCSQTLNHNVMYWYQQKSSQAPKLLFHYYDKDFNNEADTPDNFQSRRPNTSFCFLDIRSPGLGDTAMYLCATSRVAVLRYEQYFGPGTRLTVT.

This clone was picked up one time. In DNA form, the CDR3 reads TGCGCCAGCAGCCAACGCGGGACAAAAAAGGATGGTGAAGCTTTCTTT. Its translation is CASSQRGTKKDGEAFF. The rearrangement joins TRBV4-1 to TRBJ1-1, with TRBD1 as a possible D gene (6 bases). Per the germline V gene, CDR1 is MGHRA and CDR2 is YSYEKL. The CDR3 has 16 residues. Trimming removed 2 bases from V and 7 bases from J, with 20 bases in between.

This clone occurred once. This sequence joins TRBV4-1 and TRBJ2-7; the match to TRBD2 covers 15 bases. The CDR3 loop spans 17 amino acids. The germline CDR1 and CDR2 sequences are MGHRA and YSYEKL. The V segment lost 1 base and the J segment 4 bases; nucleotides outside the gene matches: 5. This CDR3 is CASSQVGTSGRKYEQYF. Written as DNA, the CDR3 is TGCGCCAGCAGCCAAGTTGGGACTAGCGGGAGGAAGTACGAGCAGTACTTC.

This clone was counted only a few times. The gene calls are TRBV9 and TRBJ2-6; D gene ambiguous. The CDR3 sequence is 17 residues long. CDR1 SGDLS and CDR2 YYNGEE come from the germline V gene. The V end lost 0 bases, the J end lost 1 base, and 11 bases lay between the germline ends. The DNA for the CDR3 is TGTGCCAGCAGCGTAGCAGCAGCGAGGTCTGGGGCCAACGTCCTGACTTTC. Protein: CASSVAAARSGANVLTF.

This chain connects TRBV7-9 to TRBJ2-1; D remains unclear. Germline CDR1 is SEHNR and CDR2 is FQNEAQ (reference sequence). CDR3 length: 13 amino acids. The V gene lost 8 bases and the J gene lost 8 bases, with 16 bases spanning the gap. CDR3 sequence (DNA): TGTGCCAGCGTTCTGGCCCCTCGGGATGAGCAGTTCTTC. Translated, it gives CASVLAPRDEQFF.

The CDR3 bases are TGTGCCAGCAGCTCCCGAAGGTACGAGCAGTACTTC. It specifies CASSSRRYEQYF. The chain joins TRBV7-9 to TRBJ2-7; D is unclear. Germline assignment: CDR1 SEHNR and CDR2 FQNEAQ (reference sequence). The V end was cut by 4 bases, the J end by 4 bases, with 8 bases between. The CDR3 length is 12 residues.

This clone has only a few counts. This CDR3 reads CASSQEEWKGTSGANVLTF. CDR3 coding DNA: TGCGCCAGCAGCCAAGAAGAGTGGAAAGGGACTTCCGGGGCCAACGTCCTGACTTTC. The V and J genes are TRBV4-1 and TRBJ2-6, with D perhaps matching TRBD2 (6 bases). Trimming left V 0 bases short and J 4 bases short, with 19 bases between. The CDR3 totals 19 residues. CDR1 and CDR2 from the germline V gene are MGHRA and YSYEKL.

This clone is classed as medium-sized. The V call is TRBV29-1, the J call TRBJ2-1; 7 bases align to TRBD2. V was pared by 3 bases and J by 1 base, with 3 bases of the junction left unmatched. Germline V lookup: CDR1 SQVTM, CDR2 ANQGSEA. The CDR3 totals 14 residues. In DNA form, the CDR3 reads TGCAGCGTTGATCGGGACTATTCCTACAATGAGCAGTTCTTC. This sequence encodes CSVDRDYSYNEQFF.

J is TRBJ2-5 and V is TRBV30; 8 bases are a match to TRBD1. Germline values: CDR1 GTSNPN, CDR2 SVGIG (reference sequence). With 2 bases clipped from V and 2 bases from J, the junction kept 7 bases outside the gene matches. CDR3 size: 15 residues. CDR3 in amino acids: CAWSRQGSSQETQYF. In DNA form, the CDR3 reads TGTGCCTGGAGTAGACAGGGGAGTTCTCAAGAGACCCAGTACTTC.

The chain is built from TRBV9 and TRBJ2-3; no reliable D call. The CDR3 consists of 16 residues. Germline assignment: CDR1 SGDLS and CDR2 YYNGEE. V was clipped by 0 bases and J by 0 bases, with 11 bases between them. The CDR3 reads CASSVVGSSSTDTQYF. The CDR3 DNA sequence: TGTGCCAGCAGCGTAGTGGGGTCGTCTAGCACAGATACGCAGTATTTT.

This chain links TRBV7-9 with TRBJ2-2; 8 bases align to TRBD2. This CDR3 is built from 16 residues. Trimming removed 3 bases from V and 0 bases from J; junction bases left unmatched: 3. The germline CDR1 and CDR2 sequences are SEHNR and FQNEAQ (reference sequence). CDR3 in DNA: TGTGCCAGCAGCTTCCCGGGACTAGCGAACACCGGGGAGCTGTTTTTT. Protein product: CASSFPGLANTGELFF.

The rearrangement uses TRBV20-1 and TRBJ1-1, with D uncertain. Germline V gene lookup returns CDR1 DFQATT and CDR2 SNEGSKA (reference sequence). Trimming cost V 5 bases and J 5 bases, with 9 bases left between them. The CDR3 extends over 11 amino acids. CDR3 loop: CSAAPGTEAFF. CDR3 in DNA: TGCAGTGCTGCCCCCGGGACTGAAGCTTTCTTT.

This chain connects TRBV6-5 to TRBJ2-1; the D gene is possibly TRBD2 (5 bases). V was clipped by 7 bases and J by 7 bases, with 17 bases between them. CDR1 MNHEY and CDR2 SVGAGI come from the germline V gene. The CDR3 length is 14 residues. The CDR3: CASTEPYGGNEQFF. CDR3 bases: TGTGCCAGCACCGAACCCTACGGAGGTAATGAGCAGTTCTTC.

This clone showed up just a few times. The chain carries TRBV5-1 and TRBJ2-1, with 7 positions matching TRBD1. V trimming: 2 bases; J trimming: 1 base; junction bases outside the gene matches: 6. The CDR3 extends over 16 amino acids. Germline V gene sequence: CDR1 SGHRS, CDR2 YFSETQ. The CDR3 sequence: CASSLRGGGSYNEQFF. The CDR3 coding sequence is TGCGCCAGCAGCTTAAGAGGGGGCGGGTCCTACAATGAGCAGTTCTTC.

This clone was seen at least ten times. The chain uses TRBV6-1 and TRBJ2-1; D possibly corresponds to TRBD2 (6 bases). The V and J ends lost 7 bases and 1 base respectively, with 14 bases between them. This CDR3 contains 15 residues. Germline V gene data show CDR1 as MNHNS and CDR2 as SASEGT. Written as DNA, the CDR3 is TGTGCCAGCACCAACGACGGGGGTTCCTACAATGAGCAGTTCTTC. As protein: CASTNDGGSYNEQFF.

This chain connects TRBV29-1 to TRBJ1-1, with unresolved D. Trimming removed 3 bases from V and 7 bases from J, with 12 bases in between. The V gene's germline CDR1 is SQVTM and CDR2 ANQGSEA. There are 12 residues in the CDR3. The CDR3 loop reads CSVERAQHEAFF. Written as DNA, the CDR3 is TGCAGCGTTGAGAGGGCACAGCATGAAGCTTTCTTT.

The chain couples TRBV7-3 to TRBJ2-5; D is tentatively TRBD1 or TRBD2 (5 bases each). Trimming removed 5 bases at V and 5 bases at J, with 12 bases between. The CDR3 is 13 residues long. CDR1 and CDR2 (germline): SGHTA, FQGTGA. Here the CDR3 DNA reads TGTGCCAGCAGCCGGGACCTGACGGAGACCCAGTACTTC. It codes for CASSRDLTETQYF.

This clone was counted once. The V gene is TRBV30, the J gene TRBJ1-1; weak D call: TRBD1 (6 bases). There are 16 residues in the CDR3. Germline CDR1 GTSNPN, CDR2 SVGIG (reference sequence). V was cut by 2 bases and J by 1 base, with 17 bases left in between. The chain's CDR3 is CAWSRVRGHKNTEAFF. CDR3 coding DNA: TGTGCCTGGAGTAGGGTCAGGGGACATAAGAACACTGAAGCTTTCTTT.

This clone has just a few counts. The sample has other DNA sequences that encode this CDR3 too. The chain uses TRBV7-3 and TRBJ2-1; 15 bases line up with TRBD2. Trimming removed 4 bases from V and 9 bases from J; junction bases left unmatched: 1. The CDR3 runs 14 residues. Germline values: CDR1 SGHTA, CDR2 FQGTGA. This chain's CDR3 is CASSSGLAGGEQFF. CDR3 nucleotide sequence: TGTGCCAGCAGCTCGGGACTAGCGGGGGGTGAGCAGTTCTTC.

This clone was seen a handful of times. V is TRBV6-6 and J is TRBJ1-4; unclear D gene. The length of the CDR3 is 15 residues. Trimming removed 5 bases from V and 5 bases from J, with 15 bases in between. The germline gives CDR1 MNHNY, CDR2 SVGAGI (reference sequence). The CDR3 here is CASSPHLGPNEKLFF. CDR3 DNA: TGTGCCAGCAGTCCCCACCTTGGACCCAATGAAAAACTGTTTTTT.

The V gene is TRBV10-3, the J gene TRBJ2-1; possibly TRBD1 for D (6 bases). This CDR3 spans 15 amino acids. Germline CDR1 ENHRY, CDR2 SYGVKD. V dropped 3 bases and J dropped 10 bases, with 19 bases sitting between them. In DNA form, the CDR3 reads TGTGCCATCAGTGACTGGGGGCAGGGTGAGAGGGAGCAGTTCTTC. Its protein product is CAISDWGQGEREQFF.

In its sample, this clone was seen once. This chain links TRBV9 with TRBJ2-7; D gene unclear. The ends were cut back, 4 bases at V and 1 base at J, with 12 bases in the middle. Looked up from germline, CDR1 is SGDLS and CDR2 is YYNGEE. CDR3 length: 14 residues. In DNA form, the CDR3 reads TGTGCCAGCAGCTCTCGGGCGGCTTCCTACGAGCAGTACTTC. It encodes CASSSRAASYEQYF.